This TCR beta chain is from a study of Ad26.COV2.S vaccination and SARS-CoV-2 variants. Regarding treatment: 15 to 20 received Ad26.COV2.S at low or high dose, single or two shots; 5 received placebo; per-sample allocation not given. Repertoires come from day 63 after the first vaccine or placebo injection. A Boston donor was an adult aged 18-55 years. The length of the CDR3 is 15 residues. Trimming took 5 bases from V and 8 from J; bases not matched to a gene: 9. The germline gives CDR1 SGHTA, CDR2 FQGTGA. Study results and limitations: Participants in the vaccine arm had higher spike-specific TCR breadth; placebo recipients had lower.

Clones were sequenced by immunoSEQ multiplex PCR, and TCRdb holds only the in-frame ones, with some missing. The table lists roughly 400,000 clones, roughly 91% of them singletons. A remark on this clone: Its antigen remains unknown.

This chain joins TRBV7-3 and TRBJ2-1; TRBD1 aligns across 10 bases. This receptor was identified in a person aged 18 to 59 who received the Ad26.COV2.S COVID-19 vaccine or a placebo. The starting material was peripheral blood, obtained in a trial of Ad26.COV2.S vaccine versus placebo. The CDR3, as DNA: TGTGCCAGCAGCCCTGGGACAGGGGTAGCGGATGAGCAGTTCTTC. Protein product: CASSPGTGVADEQFF.